The 11 T cell receptor gamma chains below all came from one sample that was sequenced in a study of γδ T cells in repeated Plasmodium falciparum infection. Flow sorting of PBMC yielded separate Vgamma9/Vdelta2+ and Vdelta2-negative gammadelta T cell populations for bulk repertoire analysis. TCRdb re-called clones from the multiplex PCR reads using CATT. The sample has about 14,000 gamma-chain clones; about 1.5% are singletons. The specimen was gamma-delta T cells from blood. Every receptor here comes from a pool of human donors (malaria-infected and uninfected, not separated).

This clone was detected ten times or more. TCRdb's entry gives the protein of a much larger clone, which mismatches this DNA's translation at residue 11, likely from a read error; the protein reported here is translated from the DNA. The V gene corresponds to TRGV4; no J gene was called. There are 13 residues in the CDR3. CDR1 EGSTGY and CDR2 YDSYTSSV come from the germline V gene. In nucleotides, the CDR3 is TGTGCCACCTGGGATGGAAATTATTATAAGAGACTCTTT. Translation gives CATWDGNYYKRLF.

About this clone: The TCRdb record carries a much larger clone's protein, which differs from this DNA's translation at residue 12; a read error is the likely cause, and the protein listed here is the DNA translation. Other DNA sequences in the same sample also yield this CDR3. The chain is built from TRGV9 and TRGJP. The J gene is not listed in TCRdb, so it was assigned here from a DNA match to germline. From germline, CDR1 is GITISATS and CDR2 ISYDGTV (reference sequence). The CDR3 length is 16 residues. In nucleotides, the CDR3 is TGTGCCTTGTGGGAGAGTCAAGAGTTGGGCAAAGAAATCAAGGTATTT. As protein: CALWESQELGKEIKVF.

In this sample, this clone turned up a few times. TCRdb's listed protein matches a much larger clone and diverges from this DNA's translation at residue 3, likely through a read error; the protein shown comes from the DNA. The V call is TRGV2, the J call TRGJ1 or TRGJ2. Assignment of the J gene here rests on matching the DNA to germline, because TCRdb gives none. Germline CDR1 reads EGSNGY; CDR2 reads YDSYNSKV. This CDR3 is 15 amino acids long. CDR3: CAAWDGPGPDYKKLF. The CDR3, as DNA: TGTGCCGCCTGGGACGGGCCAGGTCCGGATTATAAGAAACTCTTT.

This clone was observed a few times. The protein held in TCRdb is that of a much larger clone and does not match this DNA's translation at residue 4, likely because of a read error; the protein shown is translated from the DNA. V usage is TRGV3 and J usage is TRGJ1 or TRGJ2. TCRdb does not report a J gene; here it was assigned by matching the DNA to germline references. The CDR3 consists of 11 residues. Germline CDR1 and CDR2: VTNTFY and YDVSTARD (reference sequence). The CDR3, as DNA: TGTGCCACCCGGGACAGGCTTGAGAAACTCTTT. It codes for CATRDRLEKLF.

In the case of this clone: Translating this DNA gives a protein that differs at residue 7 from the TCRdb one, which belongs to a much larger clone; a read error is likely, and the protein shown is this translation. A V gene of TRGV9 was called, but no J gene was assigned. There are 29 residues in the CDR3. Germline loops: CDR1 GITISATS, CDR2 ISYDGTV (reference sequence). CDR3 sequence: CALWEVRKVGLAVEQHWLSQVSIGRIQHF. CDR3 in DNA: TGTGCCTTGTGGGAGGTGCGGAAGGTGGGATTGGCAGTGGAACAACACTGGTTGTCACAGGTAAGTATCGGAAGAATACAACATTTC.

This clone was seen a handful of times. This DNA's translation differs at residue 14 from TCRdb's protein, which comes from a much larger clone; a read error is likely, and the protein shown is translated from the DNA. The chain couples TRGV9 to TRGJP. TCRdb gives no J gene; it was assigned here by matching the DNA to germline. The germline V gene has CDR1 GITISATS and CDR2 ISYDGTV (reference sequence). The length of the CDR3 is 17 residues. CDR3 loop: CALWEAPSQLGKKSKVF. In DNA, the CDR3 is TGTGCCTTGTGGGAGGCGCCTTCCCAGTTGGGCAAAAAAAGCAAGGTATTT.

As concerns this clone: The translation of this DNA and the TCRdb protein of a much larger clone differ at residue 4, probably owing to a read error; the protein shown here is translated from the DNA. The rearrangement uses TRGV9 and TRGJP. Here the J gene came from matching the DNA to germline, since TCRdb omits it. CDR1 and CDR2 from the germline V gene are GITISATS and ISYDGTV (reference sequence). The CDR3 has 15 residues. The DNA of the CDR3 is TGTGCCTTGGGGGAGGCGGGGCTGGGCAAAAAAATCAAGGTATTT. The encoded protein is CALGEAGLGKKIKVF.

This clone was seen a few times. A far larger clone differs by one base, so this is likely a read error. Other nucleotide sequences in the sample specify the same CDR3. V and J are TRGV9 and TRGJP. The J gene is absent in TCRdb and was assigned here via DNA matching to germline. This CDR3 has 16 amino acids. CDR1 is GITISATS, CDR2 ISYDGTV, per germline (reference sequence). DNA of the CDR3: TGTGCCTTATGGGTGATGGGAGAGTTGGGCAAAAAAATCAAGGTATTT. This gives the protein CALWVMGELGKKIKVF.

This clone was seen many times. TCRdb's protein for this DNA is that of a much larger clone and differs from the translation at residue 6, likely a read error; the protein shown is the DNA translation. The DNA of the CDR3 is TGTGCCTTGTGGAGGCCCAGAAATAAGAAACTCTTT. Protein: CALWRPRNKKLF. The V and J genes are TRGV9 and TRGJ1 or TRGJ2. TCRdb leaves out the J gene; it was filled in here by matching the DNA to germline. Germline CDR1 reads GITISATS; CDR2 reads ISYDGTV (reference sequence). Losses at the gene ends were 6 bases for V and 8 bases for J; bases not matched to a gene: 10. The CDR3 has 12 amino acids.

This clone has just a few counts. TCRdb attributes to this sequence the protein of a much larger clone, which differs from the DNA translation at residue 4; a read error is likely, and the protein displayed is translated from the DNA. Other DNA sequences of this sample code for an identical CDR3. The genes are TRGV9 and TRGJ1 or TRGJ2. The J gene comes from matching the DNA to germline here; TCRdb lacks it. CDR1 is GITISATS and CDR2 is ISYDGTV in the germline V gene (reference sequence). This CDR3 is built from 13 residues. CDR3 amino acids: CALREFSYYKKLF. The CDR3 DNA sequence: TGTGCCTTGAGGGAGTTTTCTTATTATAAGAAACTCTTT.

This clone was recorded many times. One base away lies a much larger clone, so this may be a sequencing read error. J is TRGJP and V is TRGV9. After removal of 0 bases from V and 3 bases from J, the junction contained 8 bases not matched to a gene. The CDR3 is made up of 19 amino acids. Germline values: CDR1 GITISATS, CDR2 ISYDGTV (reference sequence). CDR3 sequence reads: CALWEVESSQELGKKIKVF. CDR3 nucleotide sequence: TGTGCCTTGTGGGAGGTGGAATCCTCGCAAGAGTTGGGCAAAAAAATCAAGGTATTT.